The 2 T cell receptor beta chains reported below all come from one sample, sequenced in a study of cytomegalovirus exposure and HLA in healthy donors. Sequencing used immunoSEQ multiplex PCR; TCRdb keeps in-frame clones, though not all of them. The table has fewer than 85,000 clones, 85% to 95% seen once. The sample consisted of PBMCs. The receptor source for this set is a woman younger than 30 in good health and CMV-seronegative.

J is TRBJ2-1 and V is TRBV6-1; D unresolved. The V and J ends lost 7 bases and 2 bases respectively, with 9 bases between them. This CDR3 contains 13 residues. CDR1 and CDR2 from the germline V gene are MNHNS and SASEGT. The CDR3 is CASMRATYNEQFF. In DNA form, the CDR3 reads TGTGCCAGCATGAGAGCAACCTACAATGAGCAGTTCTTC.

V gene TRBV27 combines with J gene TRBJ2-6; D gene unclear. Germline V gene data show CDR1 as MNHEY and CDR2 as SMNVEV (reference sequence). The CDR3 consists of 16 residues. V was shortened by 1 base and J by 0 bases, with 7 bases between the two germline ends. CDR3 bases: TGTGCCAGCAGTTTATTGGAGAACTCTGGGGCCAACGTCCTGACTTTC. It is translated as CASSLLENSGANVLTF.